One and the same sample provided the 17 T cell receptor beta chains below, sequenced in a study of T cells in Graves' hyperthyroidism and ophthalmopathy (dated by TCRdb to between 2018 and 2020). Receptors were amplified or captured by multiplex PCR. Instrument on record: Illumina HiSeq 2000. The TCR beta CDR3 regions were amplified from the RNA transcripts. A first-round RT-PCR of the TCR CDR3 used the HTBI primer set with the Qiagen OneStep RT-PCR kit. The public reads were run again by TCRdb, first through fastp at Q25 and then through MiXCR, and only productive beta chains were kept. One record per CDR3 amino acid sequence lists the most common genes and DNA. The sample table lists roughly 500,000 distinct CDR3 sequences, about 24% of them with a count of one. The ten largest clones take up about 11% of the sample. Sequenced: blood. All receptors derive from a woman aged 25 to 39 with Graves' ophthalmopathy.

This clonotype came up many times. The chain has TRBV27 and TRBJ1-5; 7 bases are shared with TRBD1. This CDR3 has 12 residues. Trimming removed 5 bases from V and 5 bases from J; junction bases left unmatched: 0. In germline, CDR1 is MNHEY, CDR2 SMNVEV (reference sequence). This CDR3 is CASSTGDQPQHF. The CDR3 DNA reads as TGTGCCAGCAGTACAGGGGATCAGCCCCAGCATTTT.

This clonotype was detected ten times or more. A much larger clonotype is one base distant, so this may be a read error. The chain couples TRBV20-1 to TRBJ2-7; maybe TRBD1 (6 bases). The germline V gene encodes CDR1 DFQATT and CDR2 SNEGSKA (reference sequence). Trimming pared 5 bases from V and 6 bases from J, leaving 11 bases between. The CDR3 contains 11 residues. The CDR3 nucleotides read TGCAGTGCTGCACAGGGATGCGAGCAGTACTTC. Its translation is CSAAQGCEQYF.

The rearrangement links TRBV20-1 to TRBJ2-7; the D gene is possibly TRBD1 (6 bases). Germline V gene lookup returns CDR1 DFQATT and CDR2 SNEGSKA (reference sequence). V lost 5 bases and J 3 bases, leaving 17 bases between the germline ends. The CDR3 contains 14 residues. In DNA form, the CDR3 reads TGCAGTGCTGGTACCCTCACAGGGTTCTACGAGCAGTACTTC. Its translation: CSAGTLTGFYEQYF.

V usage is TRBV6-1 and J usage is TRBJ1-5; D not certain. Trimming took 7 bases from V and 6 from J, leaving 22 bases between them. This CDR3 is built from 16 residues. Looked up from germline, CDR1 is MNHNS and CDR2 is SASEGT. The CDR3 region is CASTAERARKAQPQHF. The DNA for the CDR3 is TGTGCCAGCACTGCCGAGAGGGCACGGAAGGCTCAGCCCCAGCATTTT.

This clonotype occurred many times. V is TRBV10-2 and J is TRBJ2-7; TRBD2 agrees at 7 bases. In germline, CDR1 is WSHSY, CDR2 SAAADI. The CDR3 totals 15 residues. The J segment lost 2 bases and the V segment lost 6 bases, leaving 10 bases of the junction unmatched. In DNA form, the CDR3 reads TGCGCCAGCAGGACGGCTAGCGGAACCACCTACGAGCAGTACTTC. Translating gives CASRTASGTTYEQYF.

In its sample, this clonotype was seen many times. V is TRBV12-3 or TRBV12-4 and J is TRBJ2-5, with 7 bases aligning to TRBD2. The V gene end was trimmed by 9 bases and the J gene end by 2 bases; junction bases not matched to a gene: 6. The CDR3 covers 13 residues. Here the CDR3 reads CASWAGEQETQYF. CDR3 sequence (DNA): TGTGCCAGTTGGGCGGGGGAGCAAGAGACCCAGTACTTC.

This chain uses TRBV4-1 with TRBJ1-2; D ambiguous. In germline, CDR1 is MGHRA, CDR2 YSYEKL. V dropped 0 bases and J dropped 8 bases, with 10 bases sitting between them. CDR3 length equals 13 residues. CDR3 nucleotides: TGCGCCAGCAGCCAAGACAGCTATATCGGCTACACCTTC. This encodes CASSQDSYIGYTF.

This clonotype was observed at least ten times. The chain employs TRBV11-2 and TRBJ2-2; either TRBD1 or TRBD2 may fit D (5 bases each). Trimming shortened V by 5 bases and J by 4 bases, and 17 bases separated the two germline ends. Per germline, CDR1 SGHAT and CDR2 FQNNGV. The CDR3 runs 16 residues. The DNA for the CDR3 is TGTGCCAGCAGCCACCGGGACCGTCTTTCCACCGGGGAGCTGTTTTTT. Translation gives CASSHRDRLSTGELFF.

The chain joins TRBV5-1 to TRBJ1-1; no clear D gene. Trimming shortened V by 3 bases and J by 4 bases, and 16 bases separated the two germline ends. The CDR3 contains 15 residues. The germline V gene has CDR1 SGHRS and CDR2 YFSETQ. CDR3 nucleotides: TGCGCCAGCAGCTCCCAGGCTCCGGCGGGCACTGAAGCTTTCTTT. It translates to CASSSQAPAGTEAFF.

This clonotype has more than one count but fewer than ten. A read error is possible here, since a much larger clone lies one base away. V gene TRBV4-1 combines with J gene TRBJ1-1, with D uncertain. From germline, CDR1 is MGHRA and CDR2 YSYEKL. This CDR3 has 13 amino acids. CDR3 region: CSSSHTPGTEAFF. Written as DNA, the CDR3 is TGCTCCAGCAGCCATACGCCGGGCACTGAAGCTTTCTTT.

This clonotype has ten or more counts. The chain has TRBV20-1 and TRBJ2-7; TRBD2 might be the D (6 bases). CDR3 length: 12 amino acids. Trimming took 6 bases from V and 6 from J, leaving 15 bases between them. The germline gives CDR1 DFQATT, CDR2 SNEGSKA (reference sequence). This CDR3 is CSAKPGGVEQYF. The CDR3 DNA sequence: TGCAGTGCCAAACCCGGGGGAGTCGAGCAGTACTTC.

Remarks on this clonotype: A much larger clone differs from this one at a single base, so this may be a read error. This CDR3 is missing its conserved last phenylalanine or tryptophan, likely due to a read error. This chain connects TRBV29-1 to TRBJ2-7, with D possibly being TRBD2 (5 bases). The V and J ends lost 2 bases and 1 base respectively, with 9 bases between them. The CDR3 is 13 residues long. Germline V gene lookup returns CDR1 SQVTM and CDR2 ANQGSEA. The CDR3 protein is CSVELSGSYEQYY. The CDR3, as DNA: TGCAGCGTTGAATTGTCGGGATCCTACGAGCAGTACTAC.

This clonotype was seen repeatedly, ten times or more. The chain has TRBV4-1 and TRBJ2-5; D gene uncertain. This CDR3 contains 15 residues. Germline-derived CDR1 and CDR2 are MGHRA and YSYEKL. V was pared by 5 bases and J by 5 bases, with 18 bases between. The CDR3 region is CASSYLSSKPETQYF. In DNA form, the CDR3 reads TGCGCCAGCAGCTACCTTAGTTCCAAACCGGAGACCCAGTACTTC.

A few counts support this clonotype. The chain recombines TRBV10-3 with TRBJ1-1, with 7 bases aligning to TRBD1. With V trimmed by 10 bases and J by 0 bases, 8 bases remained unmatched. The CDR3 length is 14 residues. Germline V gene sequence: CDR1 ENHRY, CDR2 SYGVKD. This CDR3 reads CATAKQGLNTEAFF. CDR3 bases: TGTGCCACCGCGAAACAGGGGCTGAACACTGAAGCTTTCTTT.

There are many counts of this clonotype. The rearrangement joins TRBV5-1 to TRBJ1-1; D remains ambiguous. V was clipped by 1 base and J by 1 base, with 8 bases between them. The V gene's germline CDR1 is SGHRS and CDR2 YFSETQ. This CDR3 spans 14 amino acids. The CDR3 here is CASSLYPENTEAFF. The CDR3 coding sequence is TGCGCCAGCAGCTTGTACCCAGAGAACACTGAAGCTTTCTTT.

The genes are TRBV6-1 and TRBJ2-7; unclear D gene. Germline CDR1 reads MNHNS; CDR2 reads SASEGT. Trimming removed 6 bases at V and 2 bases at J, with 17 bases between. CDR3 length: 15 amino acids. This CDR3 reads CASSPTLGSPYEQYF. Written as DNA, the CDR3 is TGTGCCAGCAGCCCGACGCTGGGTTCACCCTACGAGCAGTACTTC.

V and J are TRBV6-1 and TRBJ1-1; 7 nucleotides match TRBD1. V gave up 5 bases and J gave up 4 bases; unmatched junction bases: 4. The germline CDR1 and CDR2 sequences are MNHNS and SASEGT. The CDR3 is 13 amino acids. The CDR3 DNA sequence: TGTGCCAGCAGTCAGAACAGGGGCACTGAAGCTTTCTTT. This gives the protein CASSQNRGTEAFF.